The present entry profiles one TCR beta chain with its context. This entry comes from a study of type 1 and type 2 diabetes patients. Whole-study context: Donors were type 1 diabetes, type 2 diabetes, or nondiabetic controls.

The PCR template was genomic DNA. Amplification of the beta chain CDR3 used 30 forward and 13 reverse multiplex primers. TCRdb used MiXCR to reprocess the multiplex PCR reads, holding one entry per CDR3 protein. The data show 250,000 or so distinct CDR3 sequences, with 40% to 50% seen just once and roughly 15% held by the top ten. The source is a man younger than 35 with type 2 diabetes. The sample consisted of peripheral blood mononuclear cells (PBMCs).

The CDR3 here is CASSHPAAGNTIYF. Written as DNA, the CDR3 is TGCGCCAGCAGCCACCCGGCGGCTGGAAACACCATATATTTT. The chain employs TRBV4-1 and TRBJ1-3, with D hard to call. Germline lookup yields CDR1 MGHRA and CDR2 YSYEKL. CDR3 length: 14 residues. The germline V and J ends were trimmed by 3 bases and 2 bases, with 8 bases remaining between them.